A selection of T cell receptor beta chains follows, all from one sample in a study of T cell repertoires in cytomegalovirus infection. TCRdb itself ran the reads through MiXCR, one entry per CDR3 protein. The data contain approximately 910,000 distinct CDR3 sequences, around 30% of them seen just once; the ten biggest clones take up about an eighth. For these TCRs, the target antigens are not known. Specimen: cultured CD8+ T cells from PBMCs, collected from culture after CMV antigen stimulation. Receptor source: a human donor in good health (CMV status not recorded). Some clones in this sample may be carry-over from other donors' samples. Each CDR3 is given with its conserved first and last residue. Each record gives: J gene, clone size, D gene, V gene, CDR3 protein, CDR3 DNA. A D gene is named only where the DNA matches it firmly. Only part of the rows carry a size: once, few, many, or a class if the clone is expanded.

TRBJ2-6,few,TRBD1,TRBV6-1,CASSYGTGTGANVLTF,TGTGCCAGCAGTTATGGGACAGGGACTGGGGCCAACGTCCTGACTTTC
TRBJ1-5,NA,TRBD1,TRBV5-6,CASSGRDSPNQPQHF,TGTGCCAGCTCGGGTCGGGACAGCCCAAATCAGCCCCAGCATTTT
TRBJ1-5,few,NA,TRBV6-1,CASSEWGSQPQHF,TGTGCCAGCAGTGAATGGGGTAGTCAGCCCCAGCATTTT
TRBJ1-1,NA,NA,TRBV29-1,CSVTVNTEAFF,TGCAGCGTCACGGTGAACACTGAAGCTTTCTTT
TRBJ2-3,NA,TRBD1,TRBV6-5,CASSYRLQGARVVYF,TGTGCCAGCAGTTACCGGCTACAGGGGGCGAGGGTGGTGTATTTT
TRBJ1-5,few,NA,TRBV27,CASSLAGSDQPQHF,TGTGCCAGCAGTCTGGCGGGGTCAGATCAGCCCCAGCATTTT
TRBJ2-2,NA,NA,TRBV7-6,CASSLEAVGGTGELFF,TGTGCCAGCAGCTTAGAGGCCGTCGGAGGGACCGGGGAGCTGTTTTTT
TRBJ2-3,few,NA,TRBV4-2,CASSQDLLASTDTQYF,TGTGCCAGCAGCCAAGATCTCCTAGCGAGCACAGATACGCAGTATTTT
TRBJ2-1,NA,NA,TRBV7-6,CASSSKKKAYNEQFF,TGTGCCAGCAGCTCCAAGAAGAAGGCCTACAATGAGCAGTTCTTC
TRBJ1-2,NA,NA,TRBV14,CASSQETPTDYYGYTF,TGTGCCAGCAGCCAAGAAACCCCGACAGACTACTATGGCTACACCTTC
TRBJ1-1,NA,TRBD1,TRBV25-1,CASSGLIDGQGKAFF,TGTGCCAGCAGTGGCCTAATCGACGGACAGGGTAAGGCTTTCTTT
TRBJ2-3,NA,NA,TRBV7-3,CASSLRGGSYTDTQYF,TGTGCCAGCAGCTTAAGGGGGGGCAGTTACACAGATACGCAGTATTTT
TRBJ1-1,many,NA,TRBV5-1,CASSEAMNTEAFF,TGCGCCAGCAGCGAAGCCATGAACACTGAAGCTTTCTTT
TRBJ2-5,NA,NA,TRBV4-2,CASSQEGWSQETQYF,TGTGCCAGCAGCCAAGAGGGTTGGAGCCAAGAGACCCAGTACTTC
TRBJ2-7,NA,TRBD1,TRBV5-6,CASSLGFGTGQDEQYF,TGTGCCAGCAGCTTGGGATTTGGGACAGGGCAGGACGAGCAGTACTTC
TRBJ1-4,NA,NA,TRBV7-6,CASSNRERGSNEKLFF,TGTGCCAGCAGCAACAGGGAGCGCGGATCTAATGAAAAACTGTTTTTT
TRBJ1-5,many,NA,TRBV7-2,CASSLRGMGQGQPQHF,TGTGCCAGCAGCTTGCGGGGTATGGGGCAGGGTCAGCCCCAGCATTTT
TRBJ1-2,NA,TRBD1,TRBV27,CASSRLQGIGGYTF,TGTGCCAGCAGTAGATTACAGGGGATAGGTGGCTACACCTTC
TRBJ1-1,NA,NA,TRBV7-6,CASSPQGGRRRTEAFF,TGTGCCAGCAGCCCCCAAGGCGGCCGACGACGAACTGAAGCTTTCTTT
TRBJ2-7,few,TRBD1,TRBV6-1,CASSENTGVGREQYF,TGTGCCAGCAGTGAAAATACAGGGGTCGGTCGGGAGCAGTACTTC
TRBJ2-1,NA,NA,TRBV5-1,CASSYGPPTGNEQFF,TGCGCCAGCAGCTACGGACCCCCCACGGGAAATGAGCAGTTCTTC
TRBJ1-1,NA,TRBD1,TRBV5-4,CASSYEPDRGLHSVAFF,TGTGCCAGCAGCTACGAACCGGACAGGGGGCTTCACTCAGTAGCTTTCTTT
TRBJ1-2,few,NA,TRBV15,CATSSTGALGYTF,TGTGCCACCAGCAGTACGGGGGCGCTTGGCTACACCTTC
TRBJ2-2,once,NA,TRBV24-1,CATSDPAGRDIEPWGTGELFF,TGTGCCACCAGTGATCCTGCAGGGAGAGACATTGAGCCATGGGGGACCGGGGAGCTGTTTTTT
TRBJ2-3,few,TRBD2,TRBV7-2,CASRPGGGGITDTQYF,TGTGCCAGCAGACCCGGGGGCGGGGGGATCACAGATACGCAGTATTTT
TRBJ2-5,NA,TRBD2,TRBV15,CATSSLQRGETQYF,TGTGCCACCAGCAGTCTCCAGCGGGGAGAGACCCAGTACTTC
TRBJ1-6,few,NA,TRBV19,CASSIPGTLNSPLHF,TGTGCCAGTAGTATTCCCGGGACGCTTAATTCACCCCTCCACTTT
TRBJ1-2,NA,TRBD1,TRBV4-1,CASSQTPSRGSSYGYTF,TGCGCCAGCAGCCAAACTCCCTCCAGGGGGTCCTCTTATGGCTACACCTTC
TRBJ2-3,few,NA,TRBV4-1,CASSHPGGQRTSTDTQYF,TGCGCCAGCAGCCACCCGGGAGGACAGCGAACTAGCACAGATACGCAGTATTTT
TRBJ1-1,few,TRBD1,TRBV12-3/TRBV12-4,CASRLGGVNTEAFF,TGTGCCAGCAGGTTAGGGGGCGTAAACACTGAAGCTTTCTTT
TRBJ1-5,NA,NA,TRBV5-6,CASSLTRDLGRNQPQHF,TGTGCCAGCAGCCTAACCCGGGACCTGGGGCGGAATCAGCCCCAGCATTTT
TRBJ1-2,many,NA,TRBV6-5,CASSSWRQHDYGYTF,TGTGCCAGCAGTTCGTGGAGACAGCACGACTATGGCTACACCTTC
TRBJ2-7,few,NA,TRBV6-5,CASSYSDSLEQYF,TGTGCCAGCAGTTATTCCGACAGCCTCGAGCAGTACTTC
TRBJ2-1,few,NA,TRBV9,CASSAPGVAVSYNEQFF,TGTGCCAGCAGCGCTCCCGGGGTAGCTGTTTCCTACAATGAGCAGTTCTTC
TRBJ2-2,NA,NA,TRBV5-1,CASSLGDFPGELFF,TGCGCCAGCAGCTTGGGCGACTTCCCCGGGGAGCTGTTTTTT
TRBJ2-3,NA,TRBD2,TRBV28,CASSLWVGLAGEKTSDTQYF,TGTGCCAGCAGTTTATGGGTGGGACTAGCGGGGGAAAAGACCTCAGATACGCAGTATTTT
TRBJ2-3,NA,TRBD2,TRBV12-3/TRBV12-4,CASSPSGSGGADTQYF,TGTGCCAGCAGTCCCTCGGGTAGCGGGGGGGCAGATACGCAGTATTTT
TRBJ2-1,many,TRBD2,TRBV7-6,CASSPRTSGGFSSYNEQFF,TGTGCCAGCAGCCCAAGGACTAGCGGGGGGTTTAGCTCCTACAATGAGCAGTTCTTC
TRBJ2-2,many,NA,TRBV7-6,CASSPLLAGGTGELFF,TGTGCCAGCAGCCCCTTACTAGCCGGGGGCACCGGGGAGCTGTTTTTT
TRBJ1-1,NA,NA,TRBV10-3,CAISTPGKEMNTEAFF,TGTGCCATCAGTACACCCGGGAAGGAGATGAACACTGAAGCTTTCTTT